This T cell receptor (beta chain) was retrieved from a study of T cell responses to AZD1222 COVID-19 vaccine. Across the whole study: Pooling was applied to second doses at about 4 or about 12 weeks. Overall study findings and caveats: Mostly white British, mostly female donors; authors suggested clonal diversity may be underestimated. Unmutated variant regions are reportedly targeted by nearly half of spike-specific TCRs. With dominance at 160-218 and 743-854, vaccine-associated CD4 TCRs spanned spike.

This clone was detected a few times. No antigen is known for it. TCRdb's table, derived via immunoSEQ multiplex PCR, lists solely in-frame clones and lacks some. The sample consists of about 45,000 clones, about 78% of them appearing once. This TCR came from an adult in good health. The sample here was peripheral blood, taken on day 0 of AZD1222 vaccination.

The chain's CDR3 is CASSQEIRTGELFF. The CDR3 DNA sequence: TGTGCCAGCAGCCAAGAGATAAGAACCGGGGAGCTGTTTTTT. V usage is TRBV4-2 and J usage is TRBJ2-2, with unresolved D. Germline loops: CDR1 LGHNA, CDR2 YNFKEQ. V was pared by 0 bases and J by 5 bases, with 7 bases between. The CDR3 runs 14 residues.